This entry lists 2 T cell receptor beta chains sequenced from one sample in a study of Ad26.COV2.S vaccination and SARS-CoV-2 variants. Some clones are missing from TCRdb's copy, which holds only in-frame ones; the method was immunoSEQ multiplex PCR. The sample records some 340,000 clones, 85% to 90% being singletons. Treatment noted: roughly 20 received Ad26.COV2.S at low or high dose, single or two shots; roughly five received placebo; per-sample allocation not given. Samples came from day 63 after the first vaccine or placebo injection. The material sequenced was peripheral blood, taken in a trial of Ad26.COV2.S vaccine versus placebo. These receptor sequences come from a person aged 18-60 years who received the Ad26.COV2.S COVID-19 vaccine or a placebo.

V and J are TRBV7-9 and TRBJ2-7, with 7 bases fitting TRBD1. From germline, CDR1 is SEHNR and CDR2 FQNEAQ (reference sequence). The J segment lost 2 bases and the V segment lost 1 base, leaving 5 bases of the junction unmatched. There are 15 residues in the CDR3. The CDR3 is CASSLGGQWTYEQYF. The CDR3 DNA follows: TGTGCCAGCAGCTTAGGGGGACAGTGGACCTACGAGCAGTACTTC.

This chain connects TRBV19 to TRBJ2-1; TRBD2 agrees at 7 bases. The junction had 9 bases not matched to a gene; V was cut back by 1 base and J by 0 bases. Germline-derived CDR1 and CDR2 are LNHDA and SQIVND (reference sequence). The CDR3 has 18 amino acids. The CDR3 DNA reads as TGTGCCAGTAGTATAGGGAGCGGGGCGTACAGCTCCTACAATGAGCAGTTCTTC. The encoded protein is CASSIGSGAYSSYNEQFF.